The clone carrying this T cell receptor beta chain was seen a handful of times. The antigen remains undetermined. TCR beta CDR3 regions were amplified from RNA. HTBI primers were used for first-round RT-PCR of the TCR CDR3. TCRdb independently ran MiXCR on the multiplex PCR reads; one entry per CDR3 protein. The top ten clones hold 10% to 13% of a sample with some 740,000 distinct CDR3 sequences, approximately 15% of them seen once. The CDR3 is made up of 13 amino acids. The germline V gene has CDR1 SGHTA and CDR2 FQGNSA. V gave up 5 bases and J gave up 9 bases, with 14 bases separating them. The source of the sample is a study of T cells in Graves' hyperthyroidism and ophthalmopathy. Study-wide findings and caveats: Ophthalmopathy, which appeared later, was predicted by the model a median approximately six months before onset. Blood shared most expanded thyroid clonotypes above 0.001.

Patients aged 18 to 65 had newly diagnosed hyperthyroidism that had lasted under 2 months. Sequenced sample: blood. The clonotype was recovered from a woman under 30 with Graves' hyperthyroidism. This chain joins TRBV7-2 and TRBJ1-5, with D uncertain. The DNA for the CDR3 is TGTGCCAGCAGCCCTGATTTCCTGGGGCCCCAGCATTTT. It codes for CASSPDFLGPQHF.